This TCR beta chain was found in a study of cytomegalovirus exposure and HLA in healthy donors. The PCR employed 60 Vbeta primers together with 13 Jbeta primers. In the original analysis: Counted up in a later analysis, unique TCR beta chains came to some 80 million, with around 9.9 million shared. Measured with immunoSEQ multiplex PCR; TCRdb has only the in-frame clones, and not every one. That table gives V, J and clone size, and the DNA gave D and trimming. The table has about 200,000 clones, about four fifths seen once; the top ten hold 13% to 15%. Study-level findings and limits: Roughly uniform sequencing depth across donors was assumed, possibly incorrectly. Several top significant clusters appeared, in a later analysis, to be linked to common viral pathogens. TCR beta sequences numbering around 15,000 were associated with HLA alleles at 0.05 false discovery rate in a later analysis.

From germline, CDR1 is GTSNPN and CDR2 SVGIG (reference sequence). This CDR3 is 15 amino acids long. The V gene lost 1 base and the J gene lost 3 bases, with 16 bases spanning the gap. This clone was seen only a few times. Its antigen is still unknown. The V gene is TRBV30, the J gene TRBJ2-7, with a possible D match to TRBD2 (6 bases). The sample comprised PBMCs. The receptor comes from a woman in her 30s in good health and CMV-seropositive. The DNA for the CDR3 is TGTGCCTGGAGTGGCACGACTAGACCATTCTACGAGCAGTACTTC. It yields the protein CAWSGTTRPFYEQYF. Supplemented by reference TRBV30 and TRBJ2-7, the full variable domain reads SQTIHQWPATLVQPVGSPLSLECTVEGTSNPNLYWYRQAAGRGLQLLFYSVGIGQISSEVPQNLSASRPQDRQFILSSKKLLLSDSGFYLCAWSGTTRPFYEQYFGPGTRLTVT.